One and the same sample provided the 25 T cell receptor beta chains below, sequenced in a study of control samples from healthy donors and cancer patients. The table came from immunoSEQ multiplex PCR; TCRdb's copy has only in-frame clones and leaves some out. The table has 60,000 or so clones, roughly 95% seen once. The specimen sequenced was blood. Receptor source: a woman aged 18-29 years in good health.

The chain couples TRBV19 to TRBJ2-2; no definite D call. CDR3 length equals 12 residues. Germline CDR1 is LNHDA and CDR2 is SQIVND (reference sequence). V lost 3 bases, J lost 6 bases, and 5 bases lay in between. This CDR3 reads CASSISPGELFF. CDR3 DNA sequence: TGTGCCAGTAGTATTTCTCCCGGGGAGCTGTTTTTT.

This sequence joins TRBV6-6 and TRBJ2-7; the D is unclear. The V gene lost 6 bases and the J gene lost 0 bases, with 12 bases spanning the gap. Germline V gene sequence: CDR1 MNHNY, CDR2 SVGAGI (reference sequence). CDR3 length equals 14 residues. In DNA, the CDR3 is TGTGCCAGCAGCTCAGACGGTAGCTCCTACGAGCAGTACTTC. This encodes CASSSDGSSYEQYF.

The V call is TRBV28, the J call TRBJ1-4; 8 bases are shared with TRBD1. The CDR3 length is 18 residues. Trimming cost V 6 bases and J 0 bases; bases outside gene matches: 12. Germline V gene lookup returns CDR1 MDHEN and CDR2 SYDVKM. CDR3: CASSRTGTGYPTNEKLFF. The CDR3 coding sequence is TGTGCCAGCAGCCGTACGGGGACAGGATATCCAACTAATGAAAAACTGTTTTTT.

The rearrangement links TRBV5-5 to TRBJ2-2; tentative D call: TRBD1 (6 bases). CDR3 length: 13 residues. V gave up 6 bases and J gave up 4 bases, with 10 bases separating them. Germline lookup yields CDR1 SGHKS and CDR2 YYEKEE (reference sequence). For the CDR3, the DNA is TGTGCCAGCACACAGGGAAGCACCGGGGAGCTGTTTTTT. Protein: CASTQGSTGELFF.

The chain couples TRBV19 to TRBJ1-6; perhaps TRBD1 as D (5 bases). V lost 6 bases and J lost 9, with 15 bases in between. The CDR3 is 14 residues long. Germline lookup yields CDR1 LNHDA and CDR2 SQIVND (reference sequence). CDR3 sequence reads: CASREGQRGSPLHF. CDR3 DNA: TGTGCCAGTAGAGAGGGTCAAAGGGGTTCACCCCTCCACTTT.

This chain links TRBV28 with TRBJ1-2; D not resolved. CDR3 length equals 12 residues. Germline V gene data show CDR1 as MDHEN and CDR2 as SYDVKM. V was cut by 7 bases and J by 0 bases, with 6 bases left in between. Written as DNA, the CDR3 is TGTGCCAGCAAAGTCACTAACTATGGCTACACCTTC. As protein: CASKVTNYGYTF.

The chain is built from TRBV5-1 and TRBJ1-2, with D unresolved. CDR1 SGHRS and CDR2 YFSETQ come from the germline V gene. Trimming took off 2 bases at V and 2 bases at J, with 13 bases between the two ends. The CDR3 is 15 residues long. This CDR3 is CASSLRGDTNYGYTF. In DNA, the CDR3 is TGCGCCAGCAGCTTACGGGGAGACACCAACTATGGCTACACCTTC.

The V and J genes are TRBV6-5 and TRBJ2-3; 8 nucleotides align to TRBD2. With 8 bases clipped from V and 2 bases from J, the junction kept 6 bases outside the gene matches. Germline CDR1 reads MNHEY; CDR2 reads SVGAGI. This CDR3 is built from 14 residues. The CDR3 loop reads CASDRGGFTDTQYF. CDR3 nucleotides: TGTGCCAGCGACCGCGGGGGGTTCACAGATACGCAGTATTTT.

The chain carries TRBV25-1 and TRBJ2-3; TRBD2 matches 8 bases. Germline lookup yields CDR1 MGHDK and CDR2 SYGVNS. The J segment lost 10 bases and the V segment lost 5 bases, leaving 11 bases of the junction unmatched. CDR3 size: 14 residues. DNA of the CDR3: TGTGCCAGCAGTCATAGCGGGGCCCGTCTGGCGCAGTATTTT. This encodes CASSHSGARLAQYF.

The chain has TRBV5-6 and TRBJ2-1; D tentatively fits TRBD1 or TRBD2 (5 bases each). The germline V gene encodes CDR1 SGHDT and CDR2 YYEEEE. This CDR3 has 18 residues. V dropped 4 bases and J dropped 0 bases, with 20 bases sitting between them. CDR3 in DNA: TGTGCCAGCAGCCGTCTGATACCCGGGACGTCCTCCTACAATGAGCAGTTCTTC. Protein sequence: CASSRLIPGTSSYNEQFF.

The V and J genes are TRBV6-6 and TRBJ1-1; the D gene is possibly TRBD1 (6 bases). CDR1 MNHNY and CDR2 SVGAGI come from the germline V gene (reference sequence). The CDR3 loop spans 16 amino acids. V was cut by 6 bases and J by 2 bases, with 19 bases left in between. As DNA, the CDR3 is TGTGCCAGCAGGCAACGAGGGGGGGTGGTAAACACTGAAGCTTTCTTT. Protein sequence: CASRQRGGVVNTEAFF.

The chain uses TRBV3-1 (or the pseudogene TRBV3-2) and TRBJ2-5; 8 positions agree with TRBD2. CDR1 is LGHDT and CDR2 is YNNKEL in the germline V gene (reference sequence). Trimming took 5 bases from V and 1 from J; bases not matched to a gene: 12. The CDR3 contains 17 residues. CDR3 loop: CASSASPRGGPQETQYF. In DNA form, the CDR3 reads TGTGCCAGCAGCGCAAGCCCCCGCGGGGGGCCCCAAGAGACCCAGTACTTC.

This clone was seen only once. The chain recombines TRBV3-1 (or the pseudogene TRBV3-2) with TRBJ1-1; the match to TRBD1 covers 7 bases. CDR1 and CDR2 from the germline V gene are LGHDT and YNNKEL (reference sequence). V trimming: 0 bases; J trimming: 1 base; junction bases outside the gene matches: 11. This CDR3 comprises 18 residues. CDR3 sequence reads: CASSQDRVSGQRNTEAFF. In DNA form, the CDR3 reads TGTGCCAGCAGCCAAGATCGAGTTTCGGGACAGCGGAACACTGAAGCTTTCTTT.

This clone was observed a single time. This chain links TRBV7-9 with TRBJ1-1; perhaps TRBD1 as D (5 bases). The CDR3 contains 13 residues. Germline V CDR1 and CDR2: SEHNR, FQNEAQ (reference sequence). Deletions cut 7 bases from V and 3 bases from J, with 12 bases between. The CDR3 loop reads CASTPRGDTEAFF. The CDR3 DNA is TGTGCCAGCACCCCACGGGGGGACACTGAAGCTTTCTTT.

V is TRBV29-1 and J is TRBJ1-1; D perhaps matches TRBD1 (5 bases). The germline V gene encodes CDR1 SQVTM and CDR2 ANQGSEA. The CDR3 length is 13 residues. V was cut by 6 bases and J by 0 bases, with 11 bases left in between. The CDR3 here is CSVATDMNTEAFF. CDR3 nucleotides: TGCAGCGTGGCGACGGACATGAACACTGAAGCTTTCTTT. The variable domain in full, with the rest retrieved from reference TRBV29-1 and TRBJ1-1, is SAVISQKPSRDICQRGTSLTIQCQVDSQVTMMFWYRQQPGQSLTLIATANQGSEATYESGFVIDKFPISRPNLTFSTLTVSNMSPEDSSIYLCSVATDMNTEAFFGQGTRLTVV.

The rearrangement joins TRBV28 to TRBJ2-4, with 8 nucleotides matching TRBD1. J was trimmed by 0 bases and V by 5 bases; bases with no gene match: 18. The CDR3 is 20 residues long. Germline CDR1 and CDR2: MDHEN and SYDVKM. CDR3 bases: TGTGCCAGCAGTCTCCTCGGACAGGGCCCGCTACTCCTAGCCAAAAACATTCAGTACTTC. The encoded protein is CASSLLGQGPLLLAKNIQYF.

The chain recombines TRBV19 with TRBJ1-5, with 9 nucleotides matching TRBD1. Germline values: CDR1 LNHDA, CDR2 SQIVND (reference sequence). The CDR3 totals 14 residues. J was trimmed by 5 bases and V by 5 bases; bases with no gene match: 4. The DNA of the CDR3 is TGTGCCAGTAGTCTAAGGACAGGGGATCAGCCCCAGCATTTT. The encoded protein is CASSLRTGDQPQHF.

The chain uses TRBV3-1 (or the pseudogene TRBV3-2) and TRBJ1-1; no reliable D call. CDR3 length equals 12 residues. Looked up from germline, CDR1 is LGHDT and CDR2 is YNNKEL (reference sequence). The V end was cut by 3 bases, the J end by 6 bases, with 8 bases between. CDR3: CASSHSSAEAFF. DNA of the CDR3: TGTGCCAGCAGCCATAGTTCCGCTGAAGCTTTCTTT.

A note on this clone: Compared with germline, one end of the junction differs, possibly owing to a read error. V and J are TRBV30 and TRBJ2-4, with 10 bases aligning to TRBD2. The length of the CDR3 is 12 residues. CDR1 is GTSNPN and CDR2 is SVGIG in the germline V gene (reference sequence). The CDR3: CAWTLTAGGVGF. Written as DNA, the CDR3 is TGTGCCTGGACCTTAACAGCGGGGGGGGTTGGCTTC.

The J gene is TRBJ2-7, the V gene TRBV6-2 or TRBV6-3, with 7 bases fitting TRBD1. Germline V gives CDR1 MNHEY, CDR2 SVGEGT. This CDR3 region has 14 residues. The V and J ends lost 6 bases and 1 base, in that order; junction bases with no gene match: 6. The CDR3, as DNA: TGTGCCAGCAGCACAGGACAGGTATCCTACGAGCAGTACTTC. The encoded protein is CASSTGQVSYEQYF.

Worth noting for this clone: The sample contains more than one DNA sequence encoding this CDR3. The chain uses TRBV2 and TRBJ2-7; a weak D match, TRBD2 (5 bases). The CDR3 is 16 residues long. V shed 6 bases and J shed 2 bases, with 20 bases lying between them. Germline V gene data show CDR1 as SNHLY and CDR2 as FYNNEI. The CDR3 DNA reads as TGTGCCAGCAGCGGCCGGTGGGGAACTAGGCCCTACGAGCAGTACTTC. Protein product: CASSGRWGTRPYEQYF. The full variable domain, its missing parts supplied by reference TRBV2 and TRBJ2-7, is EPEVTQTPSHQVTQMGQEVILRCVPISNHLYFYWYRQILGQKVEFLVSFYNNEISEKSEIFDDQFSVERPDGSNFTLKIRSTKLEDSAMYFCASSGRWGTRPYEQYFGPGTRLTVT.

This rearrangement joins TRBV18 to TRBJ1-1, with 7 bases aligning to TRBD1. V dropped 5 bases and J dropped 1; count of bases not matched to a gene: 7. Germline V gives CDR1 KGHSH, CDR2 LQKENI. The CDR3 has 15 residues. CDR3 sequence reads: CASSGWDRPNTEAFF. The CDR3 DNA is TGTGCCAGCTCAGGCTGGGACAGACCGAACACTGAAGCTTTCTTT. Supplemented by reference TRBV18 and TRBJ1-1, the full variable domain reads NAGVMQNPRHLVRRRGQEARLRCSPMKGHSHVYWYRQLPEEGLKFMVYLQKENIIDESGMPKERFSAEFPKEGPSILRIQQVVRGDSAAYFCASSGWDRPNTEAFFGQGTRLTVV.

This chain connects TRBV19 to TRBJ2-1; TRBD2 is a possible D gene (6 bases). CDR1 is LNHDA, CDR2 SQIVND, per germline (reference sequence). The CDR3 has 16 residues. V gave up 6 bases and J gave up 10 bases, with 25 bases separating them. Here the CDR3 DNA reads TGTGCCAGTAGAATCCCGGATCCGGGACTCGTTATGGAGCAGTTCTTC. The encoded protein is CASRIPDPGLVMEQFF. The full variable domain, with the rest looked up from reference TRBV19 and TRBJ2-1, is DGGITQSPKYLFRKEGQNVTLSCEQNLNHDAMYWYRQDPGQGLRLIYYSQIVNDFQKGDIAEGYSVSREKKESFPLTVTSAQKNPTAFYLCASRIPDPGLVMEQFFGPGTRLTVL.

The V and J genes are TRBV5-6 and TRBJ1-2, with 7 bases fitting TRBD1. With 1 base clipped from V and 4 bases from J, the junction kept 7 bases outside the gene matches. The CDR3 loop spans 15 amino acids. Germline V gene data show CDR1 as SGHDT and CDR2 as YYEEEE. CDR3 sequence (DNA): TGTGCCAGCAGCTTGTCCCCGACAGGGACCTATGGCTACACCTTC. Translation gives CASSLSPTGTYGYTF.

The chain is built from TRBV7-2 and TRBJ1-1, with D hard to call. The CDR3 is 16 residues long. V was clipped by 1 base and J by 0 bases, with 12 bases between them. Germline V CDR1 and CDR2: SGHTA, FQGNSA. The CDR3 region is CASSLDLIFMNTEAFF. The CDR3 nucleotides read TGTGCCAGCAGCTTAGACTTGATTTTCATGAACACTGAAGCTTTCTTT.